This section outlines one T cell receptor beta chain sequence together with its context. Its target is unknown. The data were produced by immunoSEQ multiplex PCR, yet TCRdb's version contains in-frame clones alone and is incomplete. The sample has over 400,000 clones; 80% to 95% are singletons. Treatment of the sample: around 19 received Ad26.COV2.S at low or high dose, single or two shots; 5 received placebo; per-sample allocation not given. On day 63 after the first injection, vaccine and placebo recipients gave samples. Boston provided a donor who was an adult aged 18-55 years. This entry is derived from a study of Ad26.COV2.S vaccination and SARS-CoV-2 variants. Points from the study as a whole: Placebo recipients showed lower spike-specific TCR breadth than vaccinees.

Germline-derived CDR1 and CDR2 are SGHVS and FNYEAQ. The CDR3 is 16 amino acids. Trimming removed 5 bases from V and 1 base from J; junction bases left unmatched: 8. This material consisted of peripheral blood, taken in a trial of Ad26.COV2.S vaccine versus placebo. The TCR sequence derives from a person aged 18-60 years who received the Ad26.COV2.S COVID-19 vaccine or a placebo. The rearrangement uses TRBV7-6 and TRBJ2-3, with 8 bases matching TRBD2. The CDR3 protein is CASSVESGGRTDTQYF. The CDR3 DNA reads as TGTGCCAGCAGCGTAGAAAGCGGGGGACGCACAGATACGCAGTATTTT.